Each of the 20 T cell receptor beta chains below was sequenced from the same sample in a study of blood T cell repertoires in COVID-19. Assay used: immunoSEQ multiplex PCR; TCRdb lists only in-frame clones, some missing. The sample holds more than 15,000 clones, approximately 80% seen once. Input material: peripheral blood. These receptor sequences come from a man older than 75 with active COVID-19.

This chain connects TRBV11-2 to TRBJ2-5, with a possible D match to TRBD1 (5 bases). The CDR3 spans 14 residues. Per germline, CDR1 SGHAT and CDR2 FQNNGV. V was trimmed by 1 base and J by 2 bases, leaving 8 bases between them. The CDR3 sequence: CASSLARVQETQYF. Here the CDR3 DNA reads TGTGCCAGCAGCTTAGCCAGGGTACAAGAGACCCAGTACTTC.

This clone occurred once. The J gene is TRBJ2-7, the V gene TRBV4-1, with TRBD2 matching over 7 bases. CDR3 size: 16 residues. Germline lookup yields CDR1 MGHRA and CDR2 YSYEKL. J was trimmed by 2 bases and V by 4 bases; bases with no gene match: 11. CDR3 residues: CASSPLAPSGTYEQYF. The CDR3 DNA sequence: TGCGCCAGCAGCCCGTTGGCTCCTAGCGGTACCTACGAGCAGTACTTC.

V usage is TRBV27 and J usage is TRBJ2-2; possibly TRBD1 for D (5 bases). V lost 8 bases and J lost 0, with 16 bases in between. CDR3 length: 16 residues. Germline assignment: CDR1 MNHEY and CDR2 SMNVEV (reference sequence). DNA for the CDR3: TGTGCCAGCCGGTGGGGCGGCGTTACGAACACCGGGGAGCTGTTTTTT. It is translated as CASRWGGVTNTGELFF.

J is TRBJ2-3 and V is TRBV27; D may be TRBD1 (6 bases). This CDR3 spans 14 amino acids. The germline V gene has CDR1 MNHEY and CDR2 SMNVEV (reference sequence). V lost 2 bases and J lost 4, with 10 bases in between. The CDR3 spells CASSLVRGSDTQYF. CDR3 nucleotides: TGTGCCAGCAGTTTAGTGAGGGGGTCAGATACGCAGTATTTT.

The chain joins TRBV3-1 (or the pseudogene TRBV3-2) to TRBJ1-2; D is possibly TRBD1 (6 bases). The V gene's germline CDR1 is LGHDT and CDR2 YNNKEL (reference sequence). Trimming took 1 base from V and 7 from J, leaving 13 bases between them. The CDR3 is made up of 14 amino acids. The CDR3 sequence is CASSQAGGARGYTF. For the CDR3, the DNA is TGTGCCAGCAGCCAAGCGGGGGGGGCGCGTGGCTACACCTTC.

The chain is built from TRBV7-6 and TRBJ2-1; a possible D gene is TRBD1 (5 bases). Germline assignment: CDR1 SGHVS and CDR2 FNYEAQ. This CDR3 contains 14 residues. Trimming stripped 1 base from V and 9 bases from J, with 13 bases between. CDR3 nucleotide sequence: TGTGCCAGCAGCTTAGAAGGCAGGGAAGGTGAGCAGTTCTTC. It encodes CASSLEGREGEQFF.

The rearrangement links TRBV5-1 to TRBJ2-7; D is ambiguous. The V end was cut by 0 bases, the J end by 5 bases, with 9 bases between. The CDR3 consists of 13 residues. CDR1 is SGHRS and CDR2 is YFSETQ in the germline V gene. The CDR3 nucleotides read TGCGCCAGCAGCTTGGTAGAGTTGAACGAGCAGTACTTC. Translating gives CASSLVELNEQYF.

The chain carries TRBV27 and TRBJ2-7, with 10 nucleotides matching TRBD1. Germline V CDR1 and CDR2: MNHEY, SMNVEV (reference sequence). The CDR3 sequence is 18 residues long. Trimming cost V 1 base and J 5 bases; bases outside gene matches: 14. The CDR3 loop reads CASSLWSGGDRGYDEQYF. In DNA form, the CDR3 reads TGTGCCAGCAGTTTATGGTCGGGGGGGGACAGGGGATACGACGAGCAGTACTTC.

The sample holds a few counts of this clone. The CDR3 sequence: CASSLLAGDKNIQYF. The CDR3 DNA sequence: TGTGCCAGCAGCCTATTAGCGGGGGACAAAAACATTCAGTACTTC. The chain joins TRBV5-6 to TRBJ2-4; 9 bases fit TRBD2. The junction had 5 bases not matched to a gene; V was cut back by 4 bases and J by 3 bases. The CDR3 consists of 15 residues. Germline assignment: CDR1 SGHDT and CDR2 YYEEEE.

V and J are TRBV5-6 and TRBJ1-2; 7 bases match TRBD1. The CDR3 runs to 14 residues. Germline V lookup: CDR1 SGHDT, CDR2 YYEEEE. The V segment lost 2 bases and the J segment 6 bases; nucleotides outside the gene matches: 7. This CDR3 reads CASSFSGTVNGYTF. The CDR3 DNA follows: TGTGCCAGCAGCTTCTCCGGGACAGTGAATGGCTACACCTTC.

Only one count was recorded for this clone. The chain employs TRBV30 and TRBJ1-1; D call uncertain. Germline V gene data show CDR1 as GTSNPN and CDR2 as SVGIG (reference sequence). Deletions cut 8 bases from V and 4 bases from J, with 20 bases between. The length of the CDR3 is 14 residues. The CDR3 loop is CAARYPGEGTEAFF. The CDR3 nucleotides are TGTGCCGCCCGATATCCTGGGGAGGGCACTGAAGCTTTCTTT. The whole variable domain, filled in from reference TRBV30 and TRBJ1-1, reads SQTIHQWPATLVQPVGSPLSLECTVEGTSNPNLYWYRQAAGRGLQLLFYSVGIGQISSEVPQNLSASRPQDRQFILSSKKLLLSDSGFYLCAARYPGEGTEAFFGQGTRLTVV.

This chain joins TRBV5-4 and TRBJ1-1, with D maybe TRBD1 (5 bases). Germline values: CDR1 SGHNT, CDR2 YYREEE (reference sequence). Trimming left V 5 bases short and J 5 bases short, with 13 bases between. CDR3 length: 13 residues. The chain's CDR3 is CASRLQATTEAFF. The DNA for the CDR3 is TGTGCCAGCAGATTACAGGCGACAACTGAAGCTTTCTTT.

V and J are TRBV19 and TRBJ2-2; 7 bases line up with TRBD2. The germline CDR1 and CDR2 sequences are LNHDA and SQIVND (reference sequence). V lost 6 bases and J lost 2; bases outside the gene matches: 3. The CDR3 consists of 14 residues. The CDR3 region has the DNA TGTGCCAGTAGGACTAGCCCAAACACCGGGGAGCTGTTTTTT. It codes for CASRTSPNTGELFF.

The chain is built from TRBV11-2 and TRBJ1-2, with 8 bases that match TRBD1. The germline V gene encodes CDR1 SGHAT and CDR2 FQNNGV. This CDR3 comprises 18 residues. Losses at the gene ends were 7 bases for V and 5 bases for J; bases not matched to a gene: 21. CDR3 loop: CASTSNRNRGSMVYGYTF. In DNA form, the CDR3 reads TGTGCCAGCACCTCAAATAGGAACAGGGGGTCGATGGTATATGGCTACACCTTC.

The table lists this clone with a count of one. This sequence joins TRBV2 and TRBJ2-7, with D possibly TRBD1 on 5 matching bases. The CDR3 consists of 16 residues. With 4 bases removed from V and 1 base from J, the gap between germline ends came to 17 bases. Germline values: CDR1 SNHLY, CDR2 FYNNEI. Here the CDR3 reads CASSVGPGQGSYEQYF. As DNA, the CDR3 is TGTGCCAGCAGTGTAGGGCCGGGCCAGGGATCCTACGAGCAGTACTTC. Complete variable domain (other parts from reference TRBV2 and TRBJ2-7): EPEVTQTPSHQVTQMGQEVILRCVPISNHLYFYWYRQILGQKVEFLVSFYNNEISEKSEIFDDQFSVERPDGSNFTLKIRSTKLEDSAMYFCASSVGPGQGSYEQYFGPGTRLTVT.

This chain links TRBV29-1 with TRBJ2-2, with 7 positions matching TRBD2. CDR3 length: 17 residues. CDR1 is SQVTM, CDR2 ANQGSEA, per germline. V lost 4 bases and J lost 1; bases outside the gene matches: 12. The CDR3 DNA sequence: TGCAGCGTTGTCGTTAGCGGGTCGGCGTGGAACACCGGGGAGCTGTTTTTT. Translated, it gives CSVVVSGSAWNTGELFF.

CDR3 bases: TGTGCCAGCAGTTCCAGCGGGTACTCGAGGGATGAAAAACTGTTTTTT. Translated, it gives CASSSSGYSRDEKLFF. V is TRBV7-8 and J is TRBJ1-4; D is undetermined. The CDR3 spans 16 residues. CDR1 is SGHVS, CDR2 FQNEAQ, per germline. V lost 6 bases and J lost 6, with 20 bases in between.

This clone was observed once. The chain couples TRBV7-9 to TRBJ1-1; tentatively, D is TRBD1 (5 bases). V lost 3 bases and J 7 bases, leaving 18 bases between the germline ends. The CDR3 is 15 amino acids. Germline assignment: CDR1 SEHNR and CDR2 FQNEAQ (reference sequence). CDR3: CASSFQGGRGGEAFF. CDR3 bases: TGTGCCAGCAGCTTTCAGGGAGGACGGGGAGGTGAAGCTTTCTTT.

The V gene is TRBV27, the J gene TRBJ1-5, with D uncertain. Deletions cut 0 bases from V and 7 bases from J, with 13 bases between. The CDR3 is made up of 15 amino acids. The germline V gene encodes CDR1 MNHEY and CDR2 SMNVEV (reference sequence). CDR3 in DNA: TGTGCCAGCAGTTTATCGAGGTCCCGGGGACAGCCCCAGCATTTT. Translated, it gives CASSLSRSRGQPQHF.

This clone was seen more than once but under ten times. The V gene is TRBV28, the J gene TRBJ1-1, with D possibly TRBD1 on 5 matching bases. The germline V gene has CDR1 MDHEN and CDR2 SYDVKM. This CDR3 region has 15 residues. V was trimmed by 4 bases and J by 6 bases, leaving 18 bases between them. This CDR3 reads CASSSPQIQGSEAFF. DNA for the CDR3: TGTGCCAGCAGTTCCCCTCAGATTCAGGGCTCTGAAGCTTTCTTT. Full variable domain (rest looked up from reference TRBV28 and TRBJ1-1): DVKVTQSSRYLVKRTGEKVFLECVQDMDHENMFWYRQDPGLGLRLIYFSYDVKMKEKGDIPEGYSVSREKKERFSLILESASTNQTSMYLCASSSPQIQGSEAFFGQGTRLTVV.